Given below is one T cell receptor (beta chain) in context. The antigen remains unidentified. Only in-frame clones appear in the TCRdb table, and some are missing; sequencing was by immunoSEQ multiplex PCR. The sample includes some 19,000 clones, 83% of them seen just once. The data were taken from a study of OX40 agonist ivuxolimab in advanced cancers. Points from the study as a whole: The study did not work out the antigen specificity of the expanded peripheral T cells.

The material sequenced was CD4+ or CD8+ T cells sorted from blood, taken in a trial of the OX40 agonist ivuxolimab. The receptor was isolated from an adult with an advanced solid tumor such as melanoma, head and neck, liver or kidney cancer.

This CDR3 is CASSLTGEFTEAFF. CDR3 bases: TGTGCCAGCAGCTTGACAGGGGAGTTCACTGAAGCTTTCTTT. This chain joins TRBV11-2 and TRBJ1-1; 8 bases line up with TRBD1. The germline CDR1 and CDR2 sequences are SGHAT and FQNNGV. The V segment lost 3 bases and the J segment 4 bases; nucleotides outside the gene matches: 4. The CDR3 spans 14 residues.